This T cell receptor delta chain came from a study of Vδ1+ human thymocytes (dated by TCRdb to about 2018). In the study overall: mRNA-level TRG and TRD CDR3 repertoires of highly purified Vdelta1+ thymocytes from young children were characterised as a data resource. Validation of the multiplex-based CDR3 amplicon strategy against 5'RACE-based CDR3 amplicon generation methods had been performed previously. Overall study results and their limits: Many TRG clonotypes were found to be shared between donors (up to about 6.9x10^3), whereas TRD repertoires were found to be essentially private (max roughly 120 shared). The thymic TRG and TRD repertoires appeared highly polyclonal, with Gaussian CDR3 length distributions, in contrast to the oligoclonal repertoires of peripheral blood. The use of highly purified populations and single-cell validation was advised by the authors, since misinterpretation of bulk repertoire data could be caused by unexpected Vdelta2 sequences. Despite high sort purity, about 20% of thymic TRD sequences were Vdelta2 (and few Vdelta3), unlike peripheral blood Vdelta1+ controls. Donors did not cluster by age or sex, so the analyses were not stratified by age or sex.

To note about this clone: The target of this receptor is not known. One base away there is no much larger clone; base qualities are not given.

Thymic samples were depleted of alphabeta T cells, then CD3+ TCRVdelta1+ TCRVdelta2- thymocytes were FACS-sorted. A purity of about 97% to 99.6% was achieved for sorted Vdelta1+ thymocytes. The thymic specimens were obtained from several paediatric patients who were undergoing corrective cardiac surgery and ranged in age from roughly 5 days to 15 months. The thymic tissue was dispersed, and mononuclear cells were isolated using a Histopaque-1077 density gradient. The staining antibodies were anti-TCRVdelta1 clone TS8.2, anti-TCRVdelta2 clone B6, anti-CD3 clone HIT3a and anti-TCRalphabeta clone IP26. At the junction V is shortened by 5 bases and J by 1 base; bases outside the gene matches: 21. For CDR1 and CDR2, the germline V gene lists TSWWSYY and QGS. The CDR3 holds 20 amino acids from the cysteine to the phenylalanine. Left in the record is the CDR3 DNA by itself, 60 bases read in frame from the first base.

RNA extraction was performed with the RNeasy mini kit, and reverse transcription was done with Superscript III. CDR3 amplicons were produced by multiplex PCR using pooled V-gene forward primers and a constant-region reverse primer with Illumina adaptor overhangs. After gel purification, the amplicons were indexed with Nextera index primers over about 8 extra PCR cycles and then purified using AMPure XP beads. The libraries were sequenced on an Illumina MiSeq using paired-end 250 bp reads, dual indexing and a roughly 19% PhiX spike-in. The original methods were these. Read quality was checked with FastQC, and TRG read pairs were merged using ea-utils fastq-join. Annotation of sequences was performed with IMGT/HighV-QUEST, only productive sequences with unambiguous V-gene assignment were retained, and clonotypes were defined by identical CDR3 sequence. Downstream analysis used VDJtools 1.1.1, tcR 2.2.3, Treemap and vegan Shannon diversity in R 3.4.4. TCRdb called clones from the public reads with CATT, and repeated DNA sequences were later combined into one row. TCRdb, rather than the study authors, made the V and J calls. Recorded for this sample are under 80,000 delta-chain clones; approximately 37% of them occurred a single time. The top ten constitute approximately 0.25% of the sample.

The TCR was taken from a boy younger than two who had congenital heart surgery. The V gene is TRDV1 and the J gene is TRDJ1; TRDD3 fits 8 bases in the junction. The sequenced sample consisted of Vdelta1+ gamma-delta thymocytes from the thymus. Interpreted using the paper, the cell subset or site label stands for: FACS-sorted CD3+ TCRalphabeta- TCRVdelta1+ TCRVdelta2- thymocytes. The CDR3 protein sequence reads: CALGNPESYWGPYRTDKLIF. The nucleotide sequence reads TGTGCTCTTGGGAATCCAGAATCCTACTGGGGGCCCTACCGCACCGATAAACTCATCTTT.